This T cell receptor (beta chain) came from a study of cytomegalovirus exposure and HLA in healthy donors. Whole-study context: In a later analysis, the roughly 110 validation repertoires were reported to have used the same platform as the 600 to 700 first-cohort repertoires. The study's findings and limits: Reports credit the classifier with highly specific, highly sensitive diagnosis of cytomegalovirus status. In a later analysis, first-cohort TCR clusters were found to tend to co-occur in the 130 or so validation repertoires.

TCRdb's table, derived via immunoSEQ multiplex PCR, lists solely in-frame clones and lacks some. The table has 150,000 to 200,000 clones, about 82% seen once; the top ten hold about 1.6%. The study drew the donors from its roughly 120-subject validation cohort, separate from the approximately 700-subject first cohort. Notes on this clone: Its specificity is not known.

The germline V and J ends were trimmed by 0 bases and 0 bases, with 10 bases remaining between them. Looked up from germline, CDR1 is SGDLS and CDR2 is YYNGEE. The CDR3 has 16 residues. The sequence came from a woman between 18 and 29 years old in good health and CMV-seronegative. Sequenced sample: PBMCs. The gene calls are TRBV9 and TRBJ1-3, with D unclear. CDR3 residues: CASSVDPLSSGNTIYF. In nucleotides, the CDR3 is TGTGCCAGCAGCGTAGATCCCCTCAGCTCTGGAAACACCATATATTTT.